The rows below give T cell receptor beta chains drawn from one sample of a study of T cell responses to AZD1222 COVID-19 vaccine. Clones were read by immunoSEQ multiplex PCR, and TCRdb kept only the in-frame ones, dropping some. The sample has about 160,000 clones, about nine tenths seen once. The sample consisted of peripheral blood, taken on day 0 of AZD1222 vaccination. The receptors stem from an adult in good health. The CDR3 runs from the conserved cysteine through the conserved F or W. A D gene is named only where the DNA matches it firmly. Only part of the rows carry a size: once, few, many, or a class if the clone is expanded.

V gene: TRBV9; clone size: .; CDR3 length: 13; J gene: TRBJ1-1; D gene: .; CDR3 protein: CASSGGGIGEAFF; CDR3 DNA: TGTGCCAGCAGCGGAGGGGGTATCGGTGAAGCTTTCTTT
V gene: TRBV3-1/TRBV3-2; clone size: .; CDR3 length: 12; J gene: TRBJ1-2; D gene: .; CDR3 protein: CATSQGRGGYTF; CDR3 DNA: TGTGCCACGTCCCAGGGTCGTGGTGGCTACACCTTC
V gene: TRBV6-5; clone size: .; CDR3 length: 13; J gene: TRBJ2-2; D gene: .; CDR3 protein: CASSNLNTGELFF; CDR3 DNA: TGTGCCAGCAGCAATCTCAACACCGGGGAGCTGTTTTTT
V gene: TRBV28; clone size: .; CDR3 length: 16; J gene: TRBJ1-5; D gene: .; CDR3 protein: CASSSSSLGVGQPQHF; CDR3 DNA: TGTGCCAGCAGTTCATCCTCTTTAGGGGTGGGTCAGCCCCAGCATTTT
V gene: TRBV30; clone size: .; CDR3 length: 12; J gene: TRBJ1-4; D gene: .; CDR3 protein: CAWSPQAEKLFF; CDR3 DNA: TGTGCCTGGAGCCCCCAGGCCGAAAAACTGTTTTTT
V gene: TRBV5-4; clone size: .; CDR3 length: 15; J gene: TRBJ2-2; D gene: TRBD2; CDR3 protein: CASSRRRRGAGELFF; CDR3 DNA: TGTGCCAGCAGCCGACGCCGCCGGGGGGCCGGGGAGCTGTTTTTT
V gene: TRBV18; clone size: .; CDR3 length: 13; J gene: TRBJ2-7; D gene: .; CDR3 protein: CASSPKTGDEQYF; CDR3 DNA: TGTGCCAGCTCACCTAAAACAGGAGACGAGCAGTACTTC
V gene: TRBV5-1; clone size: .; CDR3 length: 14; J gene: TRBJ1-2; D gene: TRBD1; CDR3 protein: CASRPGQEGYGYTF; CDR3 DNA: TGCGCCAGCAGACCGGGACAGGAGGGCTATGGCTACACCTTC
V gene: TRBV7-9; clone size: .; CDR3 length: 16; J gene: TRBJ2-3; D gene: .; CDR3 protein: CASYQQGGTSTDTQYF; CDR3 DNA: TGTGCCAGCTATCAACAAGGGGGGACTAGCACAGATACGCAGTATTTT
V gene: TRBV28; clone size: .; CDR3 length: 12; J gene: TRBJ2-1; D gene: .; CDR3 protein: CASSLFGDEQFF; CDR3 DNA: TGTGCCAGCAGTTTATTTGGGGACGAGCAGTTCTTC
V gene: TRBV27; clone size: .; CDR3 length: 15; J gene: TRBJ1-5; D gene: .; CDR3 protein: CASSLSRAPNQPQHF; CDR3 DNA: TGTGCCAGCAGTTTAAGCAGGGCCCCCAATCAGCCCCAGCATTTT
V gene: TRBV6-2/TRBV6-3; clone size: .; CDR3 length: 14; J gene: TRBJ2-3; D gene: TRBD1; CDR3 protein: CASSYVDTGDTQYF; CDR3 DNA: TGTGCCAGCAGTTACGTCGATACAGGGGACACGCAGTATTTT
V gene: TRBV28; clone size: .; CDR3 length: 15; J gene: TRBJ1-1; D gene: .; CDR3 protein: CASSHNRARGTEAFF; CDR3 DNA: TGTGCCAGCAGTCACAACAGGGCTCGGGGCACTGAAGCTTTCTTT
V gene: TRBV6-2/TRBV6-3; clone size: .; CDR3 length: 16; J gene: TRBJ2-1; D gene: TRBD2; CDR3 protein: CASSSLGLAGEPGLFF; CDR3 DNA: TGTGCCAGCAGTTCCCTTGGGCTAGCGGGGGAACCGGGTTTGTTCTTC
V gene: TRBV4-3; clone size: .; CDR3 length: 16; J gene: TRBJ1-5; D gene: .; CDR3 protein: CASSQEAGSVDQPQHF; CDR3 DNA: TGCGCCAGCAGCCAAGAGGCGGGATCCGTCGATCAGCCCCAGCATTTT
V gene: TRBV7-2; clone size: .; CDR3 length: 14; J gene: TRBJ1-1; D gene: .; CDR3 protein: CASSLAVDRIEAFF; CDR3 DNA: TGTGCCAGCAGCTTAGCGGTAGACAGAATTGAAGCTTTCTTT
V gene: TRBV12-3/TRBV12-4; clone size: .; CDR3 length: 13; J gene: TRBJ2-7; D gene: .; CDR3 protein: CASSEDRGYEQYF; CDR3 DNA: TGTGCCAGCTCGGAGGACCGTGGCTACGAGCAGTACTTC
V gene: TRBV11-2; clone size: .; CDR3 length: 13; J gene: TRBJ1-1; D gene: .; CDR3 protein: CASRGQGNPEAFF; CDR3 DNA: TGTGCCAGCCGGGGGCAGGGAAATCCTGAAGCTTTCTTT
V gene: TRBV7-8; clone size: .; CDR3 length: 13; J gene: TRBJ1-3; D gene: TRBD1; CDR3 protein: CASSRTGSNTIYF; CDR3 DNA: TGTGCCAGCAGTAGGACAGGGAGCAACACCATATATTTT
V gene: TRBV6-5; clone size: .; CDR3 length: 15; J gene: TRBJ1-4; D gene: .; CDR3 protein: CASRKGTPTNEKLFF; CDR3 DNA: TGTGCCAGCAGAAAAGGGACACCAACTAATGAAAAACTGTTTTTT
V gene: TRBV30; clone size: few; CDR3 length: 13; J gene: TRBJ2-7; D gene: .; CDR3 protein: CAWRGGAGYEQYF; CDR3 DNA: TGTGCCTGGAGGGGGGGCGCGGGTTACGAGCAGTACTTC
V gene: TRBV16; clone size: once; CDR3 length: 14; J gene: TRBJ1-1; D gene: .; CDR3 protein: CASSQSGSNTEAFF; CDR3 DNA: TGTGCCAGCAGCCAATCCGGGTCGAACACTGAAGCTTTCTTT
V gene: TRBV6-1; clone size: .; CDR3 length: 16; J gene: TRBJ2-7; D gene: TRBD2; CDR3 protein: CASSEELAGSYYEQYF; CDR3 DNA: TGTGCCAGCAGTGAGGAACTAGCGGGAAGTTACTACGAGCAGTACTTC
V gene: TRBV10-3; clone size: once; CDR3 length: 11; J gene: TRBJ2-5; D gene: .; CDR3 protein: CAISETETQYF; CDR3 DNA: TGTGCCATCAGTGAGACAGAGACCCAGTACTTC
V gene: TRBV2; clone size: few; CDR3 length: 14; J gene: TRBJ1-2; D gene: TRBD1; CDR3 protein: CASSGTDENYGYTF; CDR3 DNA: TGTGCCAGCAGCGGGACAGATGAGAACTATGGCTACACCTTC
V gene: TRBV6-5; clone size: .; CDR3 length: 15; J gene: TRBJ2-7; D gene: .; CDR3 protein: CASSYDGASSYEQYF; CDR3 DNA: TGTGCCAGCAGTTACGACGGAGCCAGCTCCTACGAGCAGTACTTC
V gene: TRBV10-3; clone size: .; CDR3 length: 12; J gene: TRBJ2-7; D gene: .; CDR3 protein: CAISESGLEQYF; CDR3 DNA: TGTGCCATCAGTGAGTCGGGGTTAGAGCAGTACTTC
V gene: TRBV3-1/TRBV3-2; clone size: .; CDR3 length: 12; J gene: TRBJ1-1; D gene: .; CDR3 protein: CASSQEQAEAFF; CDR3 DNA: TGTGCCAGCAGCCAAGAGCAGGCGGAAGCTTTCTTT
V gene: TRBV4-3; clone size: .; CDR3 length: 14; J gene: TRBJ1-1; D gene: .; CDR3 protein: CASSQAAADTEAFF; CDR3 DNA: TGCGCCAGCAGCCAAGCGGCAGCAGACACTGAAGCTTTCTTT
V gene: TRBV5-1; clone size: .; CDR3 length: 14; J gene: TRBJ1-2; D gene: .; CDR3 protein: CASSFLGADYGYTF; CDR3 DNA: TGCGCCAGCAGCTTTCTGGGGGCGGACTATGGCTACACCTTC
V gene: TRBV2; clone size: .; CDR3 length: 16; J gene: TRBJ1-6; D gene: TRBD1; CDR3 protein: CASRGSVGQVWSPLHF; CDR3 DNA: TGTGCCAGCAGGGGATCGGTGGGACAGGTTTGGTCACCCCTCCACTTT
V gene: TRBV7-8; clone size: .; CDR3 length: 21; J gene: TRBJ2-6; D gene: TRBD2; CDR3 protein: CASITRRRLAGGHSGANVLTF; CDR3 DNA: TGTGCCAGCATCACGAGACGAAGACTAGCGGGAGGCCACTCTGGGGCCAACGTCCTGACTTTC
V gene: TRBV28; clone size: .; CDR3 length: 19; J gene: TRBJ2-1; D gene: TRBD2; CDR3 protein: CASTYPSGLAPTHYNEQFF; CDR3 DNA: TGTGCCAGCACCTACCCCAGCGGACTAGCGCCTACTCACTACAATGAGCAGTTCTTC
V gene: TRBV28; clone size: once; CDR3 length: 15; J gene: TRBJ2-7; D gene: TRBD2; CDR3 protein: CASSFFSGGVYEQYF; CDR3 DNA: TGTGCCAGCAGTTTTTTCAGCGGGGGGGTCTACGAGCAGTACTTC
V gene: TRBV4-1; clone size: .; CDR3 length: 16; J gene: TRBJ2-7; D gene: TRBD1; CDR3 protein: CASSQEGTGLSYEQYF; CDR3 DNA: TGCGCCAGCAGCCAAGAGGGGACAGGGCTCTCCTACGAGCAGTACTTC
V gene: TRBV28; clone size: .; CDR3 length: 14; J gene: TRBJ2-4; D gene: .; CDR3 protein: CASFRRGAKNIQYF; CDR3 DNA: TGTGCCAGCTTTCGACGGGGGGCCAAAAACATTCAGTACTTC
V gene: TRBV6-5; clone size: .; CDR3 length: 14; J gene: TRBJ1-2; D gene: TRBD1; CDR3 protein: CASSYDRESYGYTF; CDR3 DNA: TGTGCCAGCAGTTACGACAGGGAATCCTATGGCTACACCTTC
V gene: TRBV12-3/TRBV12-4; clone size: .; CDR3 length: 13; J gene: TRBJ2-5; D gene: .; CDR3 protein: CASSWTHGETQYF; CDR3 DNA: TGTGCCAGCAGTTGGACCCACGGGGAGACCCAGTACTTC
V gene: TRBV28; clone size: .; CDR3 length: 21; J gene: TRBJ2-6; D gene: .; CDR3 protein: CASSSSLPQGVGVAGANVLTF; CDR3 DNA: TGTGCCAGCAGTTCTTCCCTCCCACAGGGTGTGGGAGTGGCTGGGGCCAACGTCCTGACTTTC
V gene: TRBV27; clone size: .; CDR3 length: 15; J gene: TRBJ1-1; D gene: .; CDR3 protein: CASSLWGTGNTEAFF; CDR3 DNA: TGTGCCAGCAGTTTATGGGGGACCGGGAACACTGAAGCTTTCTTT
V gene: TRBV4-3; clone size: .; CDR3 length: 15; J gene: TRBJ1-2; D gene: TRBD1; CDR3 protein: CASSQNDRGPYGYTF; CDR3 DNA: TGCGCCAGCAGCCAAAACGACAGGGGGCCCTATGGCTACACCTTC
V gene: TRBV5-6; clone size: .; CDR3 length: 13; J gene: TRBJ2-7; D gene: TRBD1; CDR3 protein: CASSWDREDEQYF; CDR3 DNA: TGTGCCAGCAGCTGGGACAGGGAAGACGAGCAGTACTTC
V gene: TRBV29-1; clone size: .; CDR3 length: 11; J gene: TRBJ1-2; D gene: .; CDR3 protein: CSVEQGYGYTF; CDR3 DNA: TGCAGCGTTGAACAGGGGTATGGCTACACCTTC
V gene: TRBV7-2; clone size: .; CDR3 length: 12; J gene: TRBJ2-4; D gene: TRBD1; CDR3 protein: CASSPTGDAQYF; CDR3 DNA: TGTGCCAGCAGCCCGACAGGGGACGCTCAGTACTTC
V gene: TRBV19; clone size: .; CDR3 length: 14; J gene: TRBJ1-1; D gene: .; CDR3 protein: CASSITEGDTEAFF; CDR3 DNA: TGTGCCAGTAGTATTACCGAGGGAGACACTGAAGCTTTCTTT
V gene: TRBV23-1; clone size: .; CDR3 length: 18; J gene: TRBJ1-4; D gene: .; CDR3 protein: CASSHTPRDGRRWEKLFF; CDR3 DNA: TGCGCCAGCAGTCACACTCCCCGGGACGGAAGGCGGTGGGAAAAACTGTTTTTT
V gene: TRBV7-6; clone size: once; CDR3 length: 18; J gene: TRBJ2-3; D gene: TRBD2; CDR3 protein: CASSLMTSGGGGTDTQYF; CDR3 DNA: TGTGCCAGCAGCTTAATGACTAGCGGGGGGGGAGGCACAGATACGCAGTATTTT
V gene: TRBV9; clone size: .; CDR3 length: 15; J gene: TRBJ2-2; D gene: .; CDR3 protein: CASSVDLPYTGELFF; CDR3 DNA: TGTGCCAGCAGCGTAGATCTTCCTTACACCGGGGAGCTGTTTTTT
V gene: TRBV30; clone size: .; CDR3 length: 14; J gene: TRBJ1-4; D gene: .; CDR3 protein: CAWSVGGDNEKLFF; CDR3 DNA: TGTGCCTGGAGTGTTGGGGGGGATAATGAAAAACTGTTTTTT
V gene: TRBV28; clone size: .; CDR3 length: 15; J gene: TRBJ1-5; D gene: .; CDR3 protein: CASSLGAGLNQPQHF; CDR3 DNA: TGTGCCAGCAGTTTAGGGGCAGGGCTGAATCAGCCCCAGCATTTT
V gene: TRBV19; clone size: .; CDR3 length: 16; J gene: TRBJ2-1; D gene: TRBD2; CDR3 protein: CASREAGLSSYNEQFF; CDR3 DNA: TGTGCCAGTAGGGAAGCGGGGCTAAGCTCCTACAATGAGCAGTTCTTC
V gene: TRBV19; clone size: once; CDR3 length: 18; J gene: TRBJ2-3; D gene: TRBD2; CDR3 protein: CASSIATGTSGGADTQYF; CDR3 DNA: TGTGCCAGTAGTATCGCAACCGGGACTAGCGGGGGTGCAGATACGCAGTATTTT
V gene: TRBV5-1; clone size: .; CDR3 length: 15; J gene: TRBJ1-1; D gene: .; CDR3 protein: CASSLDAVRETEAFF; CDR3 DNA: TGCGCCAGCAGCTTGGACGCCGTCCGGGAGACTGAAGCTTTCTTT
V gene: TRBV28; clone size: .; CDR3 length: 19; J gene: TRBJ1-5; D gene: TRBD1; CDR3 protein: CASSSQTGKSLYSNQPQHF; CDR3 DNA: TGTGCCAGCAGTTCCCAGACAGGGAAGTCCCTCTACAGCAATCAGCCCCAGCATTTT